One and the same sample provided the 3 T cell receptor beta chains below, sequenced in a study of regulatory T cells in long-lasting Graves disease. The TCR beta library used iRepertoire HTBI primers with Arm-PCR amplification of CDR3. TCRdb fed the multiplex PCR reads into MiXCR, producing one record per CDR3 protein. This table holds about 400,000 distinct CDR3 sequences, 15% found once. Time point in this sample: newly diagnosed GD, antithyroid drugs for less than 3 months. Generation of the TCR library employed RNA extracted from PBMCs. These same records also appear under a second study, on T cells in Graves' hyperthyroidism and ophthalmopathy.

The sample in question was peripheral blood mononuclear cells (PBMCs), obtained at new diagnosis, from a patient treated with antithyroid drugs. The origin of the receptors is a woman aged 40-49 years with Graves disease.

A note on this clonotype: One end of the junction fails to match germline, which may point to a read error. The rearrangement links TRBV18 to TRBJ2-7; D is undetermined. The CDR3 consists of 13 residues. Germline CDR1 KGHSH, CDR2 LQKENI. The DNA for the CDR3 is TGTGCCAGCTCACCCCCAGCTTCCTACGGGCAGTACTTC. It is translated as CASSPPASYGQYF.

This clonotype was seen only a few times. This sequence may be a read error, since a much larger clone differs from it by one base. Here the CDR3 DNA reads TGCAGCGTTGGAGAGCCAAGCTACAATGAGCAGTTCTTC. Protein: CSVGEPSYNEQFF. J is TRBJ2-1 and V is TRBV29-1; D not certain. The CDR3 runs to 13 residues. CDR1 and CDR2 (germline): SQVTM, ANQGSEA. V lost 4 bases, J lost 3 bases, and 10 bases lay in between.

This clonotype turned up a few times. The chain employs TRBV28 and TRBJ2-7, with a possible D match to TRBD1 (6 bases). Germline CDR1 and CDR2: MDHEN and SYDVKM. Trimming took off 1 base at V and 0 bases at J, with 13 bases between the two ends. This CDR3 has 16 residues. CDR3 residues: CASSLSGAMSSYEQYF. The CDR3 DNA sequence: TGTGCCAGCAGTTTATCAGGGGCGATGAGCTCCTACGAGCAGTACTTC.